Presented here are 27 T cell receptor beta chains from one specimen sequenced in a study of technical replicates of blood from several donors. The protocol was immunoSEQ multiplex PCR, while the TCRdb copy is restricted to in-frame clones and leaves out a portion. The sample records roughly 93,000 clones, about 96% being singletons. The sample was T cells isolated from PBMCs. The source is a human donor in good health.

The rearrangement joins TRBV7-6 to TRBJ2-3; weak D call: TRBD2 (6 bases). V lost 3 bases and J lost 0, with 13 bases in between. The CDR3 extends over 16 amino acids. The germline V gene encodes CDR1 SGHVS and CDR2 FNYEAQ. Here the CDR3 DNA reads TGTGCCAGCAGCTTCGGTAGCGGAATGAGCACAGATACGCAGTATTTT. It encodes CASSFGSGMSTDTQYF.

The DNA for the CDR3 is TGTGCCAGCAGTGCCCCGGAGAGGTACACCGGGGAGCTGTTTTTT. Protein product: CASSAPERYTGELFF. The rearrangement joins TRBV25-1 to TRBJ2-2; no clear D gene. The germline V and J ends were trimmed by 4 bases and 3 bases, with 12 bases remaining between them. Looked up from germline, CDR1 is MGHDK and CDR2 is SYGVNS. The CDR3 has 15 residues. The whole variable domain, remainder taken from reference TRBV25-1 and TRBJ2-2, is EADIYQTPRYLVIGTGKKITLECSQTMGHDKMYWYQQDPGMELHLIHYSYGVNSTEKGDLSSESTVSRIRTEHFPLTLESARPSHTSQYLCASSAPERYTGELFFGEGSRLTVL.

The chain joins TRBV2 to TRBJ1-2; no clear D. The ends were cut back, 6 bases at V and 1 base at J, with 9 bases in the middle. Germline CDR1 and CDR2: SNHLY and FYNNEI. The length of the CDR3 is 13 residues. In DNA, the CDR3 is TGTGCCAGCAGAGACGGAGTTAACTATGGCTACACCTTC. Translating it yields CASRDGVNYGYTF.

This chain connects TRBV28 to TRBJ1-4; 7 bases line up with TRBD1. CDR1 is MDHEN and CDR2 is SYDVKM in the germline V gene. The CDR3 has 14 residues. Trimming removed 5 bases from V and 8 bases from J; junction bases left unmatched: 8. The CDR3, as DNA: TGTGCCAGCAGTGCCCGGGACAGTAGAGAAAAACTGTTTTTT. Amino acids: CASSARDSREKLFF. Combining the CDR3 with reference TRBV28 and TRBJ1-4 gives the whole variable domain DVKVTQSSRYLVKRTGEKVFLECVQDMDHENMFWYRQDPGLGLRLIYFSYDVKMKEKGDIPEGYSVSREKKERFSLILESASTNQTSMYLCASSARDSREKLFFGSGTQLSVL.

Details on this clone: A junction boundary mismatches the germline segment, possibly from a read error. The chain couples TRBV29-1 to TRBJ2-3, with 9 bases fitting TRBD2. Germline V gene sequence: CDR1 SQVTM, CDR2 ANQGSEA. The CDR3 loop spans 12 amino acids. CDR3 sequence (DNA): TGCAGCGTTGAAGGTCCAGCGGGGGGCAGGCGGTTT. Translation: CSVEGPAGGRRF.

The V and J genes are TRBV6-6 and TRBJ2-7; the match to TRBD2 covers 8 bases. This CDR3 region has 15 residues. Germline V gene lookup returns CDR1 MNHNY and CDR2 SVGAGI (reference sequence). The trim removed 5 bases at V and 8 bases at J, leaving 14 bases unmatched. CDR3 bases: TGTGCCAGCAGTGGGCCGGCGGGAGGCCGGAATAAGCAGTACTTC. It yields the protein CASSGPAGGRNKQYF.

V usage is TRBV5-4 and J usage is TRBJ2-3; TRBD2 aligns across 8 bases. J was trimmed by 6 bases and V by 3 bases; bases with no gene match: 18. CDR1 is SGHNT and CDR2 is YYREEE in the germline V gene (reference sequence). CDR3 length: 18 residues. CDR3 sequence: CASSSSYGSGGADDTQYF. The CDR3 DNA reads as TGTGCCAGCAGCTCTTCTTATGGTTCCGGGGGGGCGGATGATACGCAGTATTTT.

This sequence joins TRBV5-1 and TRBJ1-2; D is perhaps TRBD1 (6 bases). The CDR3 totals 13 residues. Trimming took 3 bases from V and 2 from J, leaving 8 bases between them. Germline assignment: CDR1 SGHRS and CDR2 YFSETQ. The CDR3 protein is CASSWDINYGYTF. DNA of the CDR3: TGCGCCAGCAGCTGGGACATCAACTATGGCTACACCTTC.

The V and J genes are TRBV2 and TRBJ2-7, with D perhaps TRBD2 (5 bases). The germline V and J ends were trimmed by 5 bases and 0 bases, with 26 bases remaining between them. The CDR3 length is 19 residues. CDR1 is SNHLY and CDR2 is FYNNEI in the germline V gene. This CDR3 reads CASSPEGVTLPMFSYEQYF. The DNA of the CDR3 is TGTGCCAGCAGTCCAGAGGGCGTAACCCTTCCTATGTTCTCCTACGAGCAGTACTTC.

The chain has TRBV6-5 and TRBJ1-1; D gene unclear. This CDR3 comprises 13 residues. The V end lost 7 bases, the J end lost 5 bases, and 14 bases lay between the germline ends. Germline CDR1 reads MNHEY; CDR2 reads SVGAGI. CDR3 in amino acids: CASTHRRETEAFF. CDR3 coding DNA: TGTGCCAGCACACACCGACGGGAAACTGAAGCTTTCTTT.

This clone was observed once. The V and J genes are TRBV5-5 and TRBJ2-2, with TRBD2 matching over 8 bases. Trimming at V came to 3 bases and at J to 6 bases, leaving 10 bases not matched to a gene. The length of the CDR3 is 16 residues. In germline, CDR1 is SGHKS, CDR2 YYEKEE (reference sequence). CDR3 nucleotide sequence: TGTGCCAGCAGCTGGACCGGGACTAGTCTAGCCGGGGAGCTGTTTTTT. It specifies CASSWTGTSLAGELFF. Looking up the rest from reference TRBV5-5 and TRBJ2-2 gives the full variable domain: DAGVTQSPTHLIKTRGQQVTLRCSPISGHKSVSWYQQVLGQGPQFIFQYYEKEERGRGNFPDRFSARQFPNYSSELNVNALLLGDSALYLCASSWTGTSLAGELFFGEGSRLTVL.

V usage is TRBV19 and J usage is TRBJ2-1, with D possibly TRBD2 on 5 matching bases. The CDR3 sequence is 12 residues long. In germline, CDR1 is LNHDA, CDR2 SQIVND (reference sequence). With 10 bases removed from V and 4 bases from J, the gap between germline ends came to 11 bases. The CDR3 protein is CATGRGYNEQFF. CDR3 bases: TGTGCCACCGGTCGGGGTTACAATGAGCAGTTCTTC. Drawing the rest from reference TRBV19 and TRBJ2-1, the complete variable domain is DGGITQSPKYLFRKEGQNVTLSCEQNLNHDAMYWYRQDPGQGLRLIYYSQIVNDFQKGDIAEGYSVSREKKESFPLTVTSAQKNPTAFYLCATGRGYNEQFFGPGTRLTVL.

This rearrangement joins TRBV6-1 to TRBJ2-1; TRBD2 matches 8 bases. This CDR3 is built from 15 residues. Germline-derived CDR1 and CDR2 are MNHNS and SASEGT. The junction had 7 bases not matched to a gene; V was cut back by 7 bases and J by 2 bases. In DNA form, the CDR3 reads TGTGCCAGCATGAAAACTAGCGGAGCCTACAATGAGCAGTTCTTC. It codes for CASMKTSGAYNEQFF.

The genes are TRBV19 and TRBJ1-5, with a weak D call TRBD1 (5 bases). The V end was cut by 3 bases, the J end by 0 bases, with 12 bases between. CDR3 length: 16 residues. Germline CDR1 LNHDA, CDR2 SQIVND (reference sequence). CDR3 bases: TGTGCCAGTAGTATGCTAGGCAGGGATAGCAATCAGCCCCAGCATTTT. Residues: CASSMLGRDSNQPQHF.

The rearrangement links TRBV15 to TRBJ2-5, with 10 bases that match TRBD2. This CDR3 is 15 amino acids long. Germline trimming cut 0 bases from V and 5 bases from J; bases unmatched to any gene: 3. The germline V gene encodes CDR1 LNHNV and CDR2 YYDKDF (reference sequence). The CDR3 sequence is CATSRDLTSGETQYF. The CDR3 DNA is TGTGCCACCAGCAGAGATCTGACTAGCGGGGAGACCCAGTACTTC.

The chain carries TRBV6-1 and TRBJ2-7; D may be TRBD2 (6 bases). CDR3 size: 13 residues. Trimming took off 3 bases at V and 2 bases at J, with 8 bases between the two ends. The germline V gene has CDR1 MNHNS and CDR2 SASEGT. CDR3 sequence: CASSDPGAYEQYF. Here the CDR3 DNA reads TGTGCCAGCAGTGACCCGGGGGCCTACGAGCAGTACTTC.

The CDR3 here is CASSQEGGPDQPQHF. The CDR3 nucleotides are TGCGCCAGCAGCCAAGAGGGGGGGCCTGATCAGCCCCAGCATTTT. This chain uses TRBV4-1 with TRBJ1-5; D possibly corresponds to TRBD1 (6 bases). This CDR3 comprises 15 residues. Trimming left V 0 bases short and J 5 bases short, with 11 bases between. The germline CDR1 and CDR2 sequences are MGHRA and YSYEKL.

The chain couples TRBV29-1 to TRBJ1-1; 7 bases fit TRBD1. V was clipped by 5 bases and J by 0 bases; unmatched bases: 9. Germline-derived CDR1 and CDR2 are SQVTM and ANQGSEA. The CDR3 contains 15 residues. This CDR3 is CSVILGQYLNTEAFF. CDR3 coding DNA: TGCAGCGTTATATTGGGACAGTATCTGAACACTGAAGCTTTCTTT.

V usage is TRBV13 and J usage is TRBJ2-6; D is perhaps TRBD1 (5 bases). Germline CDR1 is PRHDT and CDR2 is FYEKMQ (reference sequence). The length of the CDR3 is 16 residues. Trimming removed 5 bases at V and 2 bases at J, with 13 bases between. The CDR3 loop reads CASSDPWGTGANVLTF. The DNA for the CDR3 is TGTGCCAGCAGCGACCCGTGGGGCACTGGGGCCAACGTCCTGACTTTC. The complete variable domain, with remaining parts taken from reference TRBV13 and TRBJ2-6, reads AAGVIQSPRHLIKEKRETATLKCYPIPRHDTVYWYQQGPGQDPQFLISFYEKMQSDKGSIPDRFSAQQFSDYHSELNMSSLELGDSALYFCASSDPWGTGANVLTFGAGSRLTVL.

The V call is TRBV7-9, the J call TRBJ1-5; the D gene is possibly TRBD1 (5 bases). Trimming removed 1 base at V and 5 bases at J, with 12 bases between. The CDR3 length is 15 residues. Germline CDR1 SEHNR, CDR2 FQNEAQ (reference sequence). CDR3 in amino acids: CASSLVAGIDQPQHF. CDR3 coding DNA: TGTGCCAGCAGCTTAGTTGCAGGGATTGATCAGCCCCAGCATTTT.

J is TRBJ1-2 and V is TRBV7-6; D is uncertain. V lost 5 bases to trimming and J lost 3 bases, with 22 bases between them. The CDR3 extends over 17 amino acids. Germline CDR1 reads SGHVS; CDR2 reads FNYEAQ. The CDR3 nucleotides read TGTGCCAGCAGCGCACCAAACCCCGGCAACGACTACTATGGCTACACCTTC. Encoded protein: CASSAPNPGNDYYGYTF.

In this sample, this clone turned up once. This rearrangement joins TRBV9 to TRBJ2-7, with 8 bases identical to TRBD2. The CDR3 loop spans 14 amino acids. Germline CDR1 reads SGDLS; CDR2 reads YYNGEE. Unmatched junction bases numbered 3, after V lost 2 bases and J lost 2 bases. CDR3 loop: CASSVSSGAYEQYF. The CDR3 DNA sequence: TGTGCCAGCAGCGTCAGTAGCGGGGCCTACGAGCAGTACTTC.

The V and J genes are TRBV19 and TRBJ2-5, with 8 bases lining up with TRBD2. The V and J ends lost 3 bases and 1 base, in that order; junction bases with no gene match: 7. The CDR3 is 16 residues long. The V gene's germline CDR1 is LNHDA and CDR2 SQIVND (reference sequence). The CDR3 here is CASSMGTRRGQETQYF. CDR3 nucleotides: TGTGCCAGTAGTATGGGGACTAGAAGGGGCCAAGAGACCCAGTACTTC.

This chain connects TRBV2 to TRBJ1-5, with 9 bases that match TRBD1. The ends lost 4 bases at V and 1 base at J; junction bases unmatched: 2. The CDR3 contains 15 residues. CDR1 and CDR2 from the germline V gene are SNHLY and FYNNEI. In DNA, the CDR3 is TGTGCCAGCAGTGGGGACAGGGACAGCAATCAGCCCCAGCATTTT. This sequence encodes CASSGDRDSNQPQHF.

This rearrangement joins TRBV11-2 to TRBJ1-4; 7 bases map to TRBD1. Trimming removed 6 bases from V and 7 bases from J; junction bases left unmatched: 8. Germline-derived CDR1 and CDR2 are SGHAT and FQNNGV. The CDR3 covers 14 residues. CDR3 DNA sequence: TGTGCCAGCAGTCTACAGGGGTGGAGTGAAAAACTGTTTTTT. This sequence encodes CASSLQGWSEKLFF. The variable domain in full, completed from reference TRBV11-2 and TRBJ1-4, reads EAGVAQSPRYKIIEKRQSVAFWCNPISGHATLYWYQQILGQGPKLLIQFQNNGVVDDSQLPKDRFSAERLKGVDSTLKIQPAKLEDSAVYLCASSLQGWSEKLFFGSGTQLSVL.

The chain employs TRBV29-1 and TRBJ2-7; TRBD1 might be the D (5 bases). V shed 6 bases and J shed 3 bases, with 12 bases lying between them. Germline V gene data show CDR1 as SQVTM and CDR2 as ANQGSEA. This CDR3 spans 12 amino acids. The CDR3 here is CSVPSDSYEQYF. CDR3 DNA sequence: TGCAGCGTACCGAGTGACAGCTACGAGCAGTACTTC.

The chain employs TRBV6-1 and TRBJ2-7; 7 bases line up with TRBD1. This CDR3 comprises 15 residues. Per germline, CDR1 MNHNS and CDR2 SASEGT. Trimming took 5 bases from V and 0 from J; bases not matched to a gene: 7. The CDR3, as DNA: TGTGCCAGCAGTCCAGAGACAGGGAACTCCTACGAGCAGTACTTC. This sequence encodes CASSPETGNSYEQYF.